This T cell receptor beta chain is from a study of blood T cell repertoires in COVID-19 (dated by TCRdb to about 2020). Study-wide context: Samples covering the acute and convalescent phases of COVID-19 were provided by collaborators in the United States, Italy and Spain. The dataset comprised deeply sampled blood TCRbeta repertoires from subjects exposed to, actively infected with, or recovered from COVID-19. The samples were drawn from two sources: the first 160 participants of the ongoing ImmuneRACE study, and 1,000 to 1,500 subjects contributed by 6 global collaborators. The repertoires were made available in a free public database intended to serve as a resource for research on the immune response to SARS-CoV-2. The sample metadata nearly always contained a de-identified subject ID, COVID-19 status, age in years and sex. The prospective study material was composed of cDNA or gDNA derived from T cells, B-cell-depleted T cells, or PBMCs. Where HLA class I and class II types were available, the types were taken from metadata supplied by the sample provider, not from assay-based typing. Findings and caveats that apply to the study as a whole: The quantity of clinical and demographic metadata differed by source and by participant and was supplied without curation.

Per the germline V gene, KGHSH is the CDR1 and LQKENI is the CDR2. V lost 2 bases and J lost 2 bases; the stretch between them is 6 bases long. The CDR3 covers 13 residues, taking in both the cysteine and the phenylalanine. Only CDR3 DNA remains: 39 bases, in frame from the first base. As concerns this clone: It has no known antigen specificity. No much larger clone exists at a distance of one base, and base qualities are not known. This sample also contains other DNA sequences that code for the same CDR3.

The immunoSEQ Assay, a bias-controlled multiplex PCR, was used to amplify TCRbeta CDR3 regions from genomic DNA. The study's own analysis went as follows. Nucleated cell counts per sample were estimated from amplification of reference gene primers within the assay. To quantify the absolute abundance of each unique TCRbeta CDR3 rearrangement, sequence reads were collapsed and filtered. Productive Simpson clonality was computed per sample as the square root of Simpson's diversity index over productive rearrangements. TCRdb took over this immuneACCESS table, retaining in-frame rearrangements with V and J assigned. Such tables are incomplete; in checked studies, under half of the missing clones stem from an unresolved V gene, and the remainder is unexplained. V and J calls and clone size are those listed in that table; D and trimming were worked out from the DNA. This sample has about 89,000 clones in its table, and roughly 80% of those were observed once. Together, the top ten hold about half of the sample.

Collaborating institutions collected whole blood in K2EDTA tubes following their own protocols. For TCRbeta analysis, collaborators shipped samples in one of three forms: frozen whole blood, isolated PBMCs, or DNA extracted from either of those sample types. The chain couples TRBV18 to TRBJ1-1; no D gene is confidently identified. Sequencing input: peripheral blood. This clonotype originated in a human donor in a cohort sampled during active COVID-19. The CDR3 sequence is CASSPAGNTEAFF. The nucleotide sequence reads TGTGCCAGCTCACCAGCGGGTAACACTGAAGCTTTCTTT.